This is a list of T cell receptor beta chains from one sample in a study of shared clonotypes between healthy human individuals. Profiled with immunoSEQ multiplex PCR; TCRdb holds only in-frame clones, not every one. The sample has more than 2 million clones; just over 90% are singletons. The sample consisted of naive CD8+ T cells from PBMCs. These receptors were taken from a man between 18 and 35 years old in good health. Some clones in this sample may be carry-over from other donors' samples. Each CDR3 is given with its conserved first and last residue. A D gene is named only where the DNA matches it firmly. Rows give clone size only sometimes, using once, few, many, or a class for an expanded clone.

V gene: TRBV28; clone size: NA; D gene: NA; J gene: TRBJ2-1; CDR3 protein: CASSLAQYYNEQFF
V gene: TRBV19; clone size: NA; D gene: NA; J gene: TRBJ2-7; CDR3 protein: CASSRVTDYEQYF
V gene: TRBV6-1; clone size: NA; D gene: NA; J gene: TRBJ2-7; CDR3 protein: CASSDGSSYEQYF
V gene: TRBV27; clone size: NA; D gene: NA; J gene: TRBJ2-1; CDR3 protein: CASSFVSGPWNEQFF
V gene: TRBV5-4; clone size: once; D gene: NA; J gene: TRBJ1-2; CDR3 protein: CASSLAKGRRLGYTF
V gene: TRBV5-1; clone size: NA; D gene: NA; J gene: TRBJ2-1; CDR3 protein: CASSLAPSGNEQFF
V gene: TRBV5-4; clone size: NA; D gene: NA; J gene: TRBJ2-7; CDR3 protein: CASSSVGNYEQYF
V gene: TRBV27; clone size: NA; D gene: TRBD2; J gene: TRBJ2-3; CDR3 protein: CASSFITGGDTQYF
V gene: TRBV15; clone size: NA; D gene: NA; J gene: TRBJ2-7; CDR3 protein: CATSPSVGFTYEQYF
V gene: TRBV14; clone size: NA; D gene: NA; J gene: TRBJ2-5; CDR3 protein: CASSQDPETQYF
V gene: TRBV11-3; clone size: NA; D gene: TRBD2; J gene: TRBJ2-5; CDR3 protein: CASSSRTSGAQETQYF
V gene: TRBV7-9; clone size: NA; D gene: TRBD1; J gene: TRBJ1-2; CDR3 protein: CASSLEQTGKERDF
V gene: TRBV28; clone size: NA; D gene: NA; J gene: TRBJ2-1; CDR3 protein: CASSFDSRRDEQFF
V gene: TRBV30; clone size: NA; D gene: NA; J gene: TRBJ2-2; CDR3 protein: CAWSVRVSVTGELFF
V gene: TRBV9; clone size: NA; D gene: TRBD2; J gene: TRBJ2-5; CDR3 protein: CASSSDPLAESQETQYF
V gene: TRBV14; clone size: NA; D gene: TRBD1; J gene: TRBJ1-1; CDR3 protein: CASSQYRPTGDTEAFF
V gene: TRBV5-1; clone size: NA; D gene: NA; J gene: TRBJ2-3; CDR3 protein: CASSLDYGDTQYF
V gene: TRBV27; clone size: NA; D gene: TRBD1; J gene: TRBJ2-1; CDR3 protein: CASTRDRSYNEQFF
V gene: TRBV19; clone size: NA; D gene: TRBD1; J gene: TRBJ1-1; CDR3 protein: CASSVGTGPMNTEAFF
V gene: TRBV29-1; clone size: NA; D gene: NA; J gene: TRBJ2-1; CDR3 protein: CSVGTGYNEQFF
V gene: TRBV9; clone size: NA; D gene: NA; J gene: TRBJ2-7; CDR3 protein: CASSAADTPSYEQYF
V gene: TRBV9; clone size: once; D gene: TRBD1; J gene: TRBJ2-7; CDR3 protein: CASSVSGTGTYEQYF
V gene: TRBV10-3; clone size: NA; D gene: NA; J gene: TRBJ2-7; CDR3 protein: CAISDDSSYEQYF
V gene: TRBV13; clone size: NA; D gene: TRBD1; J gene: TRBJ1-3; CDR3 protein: CASSFGTGAAGNTIYF
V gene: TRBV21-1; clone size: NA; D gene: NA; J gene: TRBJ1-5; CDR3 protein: CASSNDRNQPQHF
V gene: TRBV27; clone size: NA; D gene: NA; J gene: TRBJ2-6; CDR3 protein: CASSDHSSGANVLTF
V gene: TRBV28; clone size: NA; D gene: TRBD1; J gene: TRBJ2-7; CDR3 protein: CASRLAGTGYEQYF
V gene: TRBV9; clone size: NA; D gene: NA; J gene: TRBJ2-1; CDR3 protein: CASSVPGTYNEQFF
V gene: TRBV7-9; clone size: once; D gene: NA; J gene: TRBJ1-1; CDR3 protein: CASSPVTGTTEAFF
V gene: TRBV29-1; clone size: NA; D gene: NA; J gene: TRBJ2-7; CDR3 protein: CSVIAFTYEQYF
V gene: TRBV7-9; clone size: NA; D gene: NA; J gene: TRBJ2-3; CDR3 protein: CASSLVLVSDTQYF
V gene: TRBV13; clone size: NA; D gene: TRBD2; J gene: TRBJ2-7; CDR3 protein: CASSPSGRVSYEQYF
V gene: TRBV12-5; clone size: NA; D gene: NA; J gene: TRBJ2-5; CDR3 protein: CASAPGGQETQYF
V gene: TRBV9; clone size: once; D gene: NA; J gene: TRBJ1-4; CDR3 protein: CASSPTGTPILLGNEKLFF
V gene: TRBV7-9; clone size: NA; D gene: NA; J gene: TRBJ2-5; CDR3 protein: CASSLVIAGKETQYF
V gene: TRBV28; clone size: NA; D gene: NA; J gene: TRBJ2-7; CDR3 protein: CASSSRTAAYEQYF
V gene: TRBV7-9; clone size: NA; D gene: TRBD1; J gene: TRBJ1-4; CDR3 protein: CASSPSRGLNEKLFF
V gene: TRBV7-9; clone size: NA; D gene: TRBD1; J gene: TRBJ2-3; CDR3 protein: CASSSRQGAWTDTQYF
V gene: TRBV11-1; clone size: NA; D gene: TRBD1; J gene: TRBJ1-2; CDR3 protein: CASSLAKSGQGNDGYTF
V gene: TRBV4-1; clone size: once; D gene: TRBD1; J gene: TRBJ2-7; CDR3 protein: CASSQTGTEQYF
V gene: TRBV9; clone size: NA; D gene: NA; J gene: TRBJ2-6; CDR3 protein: CASSPRPTVLSGANVLTF
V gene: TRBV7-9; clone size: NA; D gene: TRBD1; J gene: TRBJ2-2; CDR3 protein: CASSFPDRGTGELFF
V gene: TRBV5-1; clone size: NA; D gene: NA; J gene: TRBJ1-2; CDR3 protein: CASSLENYGYTF
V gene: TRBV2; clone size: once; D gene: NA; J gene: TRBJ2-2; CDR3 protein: CASSLDTRELFF
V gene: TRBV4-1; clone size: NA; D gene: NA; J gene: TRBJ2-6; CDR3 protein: CAISPGRGPHSGANVLTF
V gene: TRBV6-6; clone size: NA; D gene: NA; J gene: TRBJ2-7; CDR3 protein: CASSYSTSEGGYEQYF
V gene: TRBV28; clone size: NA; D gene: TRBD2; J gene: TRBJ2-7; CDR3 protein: CASGLAGDFYEQYF
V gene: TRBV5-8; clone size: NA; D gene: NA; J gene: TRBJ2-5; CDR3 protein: CASSLGYQETQYF
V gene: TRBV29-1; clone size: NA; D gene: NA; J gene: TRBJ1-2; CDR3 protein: CSVVGGAYGYTF